The clone carrying this T cell receptor beta chain is a singleton in its sample. No antigen is known for it. PBMCs originated in 8.5 to 10 ml of fresh peripheral blood. These data come from a study of Graves' ophthalmopathy and Graves' hyperthyroidism. Across the whole study: Peripheral blood (taken before any treatment) was collected at initial diagnosis.

Findings and caveats of the study: Blood also harbored most expanded thyroid clonotypes above 0.001 frequency. A model built from 13 signatures distinguished ophthalmopathy from stable hyperthyroidism with 87.88% sensitivity and about 84% specificity.

Per germline, CDR1 MNHNS and CDR2 SASEGT. J lost 9 bases, V lost 2 bases, and 3 bases had no gene match. The length of the CDR3 is 13 residues. The sequenced template was RNA, covering the TCR beta CDR3 region. Scientists carried out first-round RT-PCR using HTBI primers and then a second-round multiplex PCR. TCRdb used MiXCR to reprocess the multiplex PCR reads, holding one entry per CDR3 protein. The data hold roughly 500,000 distinct CDR3 sequences, with approximately 15% observed a single time. The TCR comes from a woman aged 30 to 39 with Graves' ophthalmopathy. This sequence joins TRBV6-1 and TRBJ2-1; 8 nucleotides match TRBD1. The material sequenced was blood. The CDR3 nucleotides read TGTGCCAGCAGTGAACAGGGGGCCAGTGAGCAGTTCTTC. Its translation is CASSEQGASEQFF.